This T cell receptor beta chain was obtained from a study of blood T cell repertoires in COVID-19. At the level of the study: Sample material is recorded as cDNA or gDNA derived from T cells, B-cell-depleted T cells, or PBMCs.

In the authors' methods: Counts of nucleated cells, estimated from reference gene primer amplification, were obtained. Profiling relied on immunoSEQ multiplex PCR, and the TCRdb table lists in-frame clones only, not all of them. From that table come the V and J calls and clone size; the DNA was used to work out D and trimming. The sample has roughly 74,000 clones; just under 85% are singletons. The length of the CDR3 is 12 residues. Germline V gene sequence: CDR1 SGHVS, CDR2 FQNEAQ. Trimming removed 5 bases at V and 4 bases at J, with 8 bases between. This sequence originates from a man in his 70s with acute or convalescent COVID-19. V is TRBV7-8 and J is TRBJ1-1; tentatively, D is TRBD1 (5 bases). The sample taken for sequencing was peripheral blood. CDR3 sequence: CASSPGFTEAFF. In nucleotides, the CDR3 is TGTGCCAGCAGCCCAGGGTTCACTGAAGCTTTCTTT.